This entry concerns a single TCR beta chain. The sample is drawn from a study of blood T cell repertoires in COVID-19. Study as a whole: Spain, Italy and the United States supplied samples that represented acute and convalescent COVID-19. The analysed material was cDNA or gDNA that came from T cells, B-cell-depleted T cells, or PBMCs.

Germline CDR1 and CDR2: SGHVS and FNYEAQ. With 1 base clipped from V and 7 bases from J, the junction kept 9 bases outside the gene matches. CDR3 size: 17 residues. Measured with immunoSEQ multiplex PCR; TCRdb has only the in-frame clones, and not every one. The sample lists some 100,000 clones, roughly 80% occurring once. This sequence was found in a woman in her sixties or seventies with acute or convalescent COVID-19. The rearrangement links TRBV7-6 to TRBJ1-4; 10 nucleotides line up with TRBD1. The sequenced sample was peripheral blood. CDR3: CASSLGGGQGKAEKLFF. Written as DNA, the CDR3 is TGTGCCAGCAGCTTAGGGGGGGGACAGGGGAAAGCTGAAAAACTGTTTTTT.